A single sample gave rise to the 9 T cell receptor beta chains below, sequenced in a study of cytomegalovirus exposure and HLA in healthy donors. PCR used 60 Vbeta primers and 13 Jbeta primers. Measured with immunoSEQ multiplex PCR; TCRdb has only the in-frame clones, and not every one. The table shows about 160,000 clones, with 65% to 90% occurring only once. The sample was PBMCs. The receptors stem from a woman between 18 and 30 years old in good health and CMV-seronegative.

CDR3 in amino acids: CASSWGTGETGELFF. CDR3 nucleotide sequence: TGTGCCAGCAGCTGGGGGACAGGGGAGACCGGGGAGCTGTTTTTT. The V call is TRBV5-6, the J call TRBJ2-2; 10 bases agree with TRBD1. In germline, CDR1 is SGHDT, CDR2 YYEEEE. This CDR3 spans 15 amino acids. Germline trimming cut 3 bases from V and 5 bases from J; bases unmatched to any gene: 4.

CDR3 coding DNA: TGTGCCAGCAGTTGGGTTGGGACTAGCAGAGAGACCCAGTACTTC. Translating gives CASSWVGTSRETQYF. This sequence joins TRBV28 and TRBJ2-5, with 9 nucleotides matching TRBD2. After removal of 4 bases from V and 4 bases from J, the junction contained 7 bases not matched to a gene. The CDR3 spans 15 residues. Germline CDR1 and CDR2: MDHEN and SYDVKM. The variable domain in full, completed from reference TRBV28 and TRBJ2-5, reads DVKVTQSSRYLVKRTGEKVFLECVQDMDHENMFWYRQDPGLGLRLIYFSYDVKMKEKGDIPEGYSVSREKKERFSLILESASTNQTSMYLCASSWVGTSRETQYFGPGTRLLVL.

This chain joins TRBV2 and TRBJ1-5, with D perhaps TRBD1 (6 bases). Per the germline V gene, CDR1 is SNHLY and CDR2 is FYNNEI. V was trimmed by 5 bases and J by 2 bases, leaving 10 bases between them. The CDR3 consists of 14 residues. This chain's CDR3 is CASSSGVGNQPQHF. Written as DNA, the CDR3 is TGTGCCAGCAGTTCAGGGGTGGGCAATCAGCCCCAGCATTTT.

V is TRBV7-8 and J is TRBJ2-7, with 14 bases matching TRBD2. Germline V gene lookup returns CDR1 SGHVS and CDR2 FQNEAQ. V was clipped by 3 bases and J by 3 bases; unmatched bases: 1. There are 15 residues in the CDR3. The CDR3 reads CASSFGLAGGYEQYF. Here the CDR3 DNA reads TGTGCCAGCAGCTTTGGACTAGCGGGAGGCTACGAGCAGTACTTC. Full variable domain (rest looked up from reference TRBV7-8 and TRBJ2-7): GAGVSQSPRYKVAKRGQDVALRCDPISGHVSLFWYQQALGQGPEFLTYFQNEAQLDKSGLPSDRFFAERPEGSVSTLKIQRTQQEDSAVYLCASSFGLAGGYEQYFGPGTRLTVT.

The chain combines TRBV5-1 with TRBJ2-1; TRBD2 agrees at 16 bases. The CDR3 sequence is 16 residues long. Germline V gene sequence: CDR1 SGHRS, CDR2 YFSETQ. J lost 8 bases, V lost 4 bases, and 6 bases had no gene match. As DNA, the CDR3 is TGCGCCAGCAGCCCGGGACTAGCGGGAGGGGTCGATGAGCAGTTCTTC. Encoded protein: CASSPGLAGGVDEQFF. The whole variable domain, remainder taken from reference TRBV5-1 and TRBJ2-1, is KAGVTQTPRYLIKTRGQQVTLSCSPISGHRSVSWYQQTPGQGLQFLFEYFSETQRNKGNFPGRFSGRQFSNSRSEMNVSTLELGDSALYLCASSPGLAGGVDEQFFGPGTRLTVL.

This clone was detected a few times. The identical CDR3 is also encoded by other nucleotide sequences in the sample. V is TRBV19 and J is TRBJ2-1, with 11 bases matching TRBD2. J was trimmed by 2 bases and V by 3 bases; bases with no gene match: 0. The CDR3 sequence is 15 residues long. The germline V gene has CDR1 LNHDA and CDR2 SQIVND (reference sequence). CDR3 DNA: TGTGCCAGTAGTATGACTAGCGGGGCCTACAATGAGCAGTTCTTC. Translation: CASSMTSGAYNEQFF. Filled out from reference TRBV19 and TRBJ2-1, the complete variable domain reads DGGITQSPKYLFRKEGQNVTLSCEQNLNHDAMYWYRQDPGQGLRLIYYSQIVNDFQKGDIAEGYSVSREKKESFPLTVTSAQKNPTAFYLCASSMTSGAYNEQFFGPGTRLTVL.

The chain has TRBV28 and TRBJ2-3, with D possibly matching TRBD1 (6 bases). The CDR3 has 16 amino acids. The germline CDR1 and CDR2 sequences are MDHEN and SYDVKM. Trimming pared 3 bases from V and 2 bases from J, leaving 15 bases between. In DNA, the CDR3 is TGTGCCAGCAGTTTCGCCCGGACAGAAAACACAGATACGCAGTATTTT. This codes for CASSFARTENTDTQYF.

The chain is built from TRBV27 and TRBJ1-3; D call uncertain. CDR1 and CDR2 (germline): MNHEY, SMNVEV (reference sequence). V was cut by 6 bases and J by 4 bases, with 10 bases left in between. The CDR3 spans 13 residues. This chain's CDR3 is CASRPQAGNTIYF. In nucleotides, the CDR3 is TGTGCCAGCAGACCCCAAGCAGGAAACACCATATATTTT.

The chain has TRBV27 and TRBJ2-1; 8 nucleotides match TRBD2. Germline assignment: CDR1 MNHEY and CDR2 SMNVEV (reference sequence). The length of the CDR3 is 18 residues. The V and J ends lost 8 bases and 5 bases, in that order; junction bases with no gene match: 20. The CDR3 is CASYPPNSGSLTHNEQFF. The CDR3 nucleotides read TGTGCCAGCTATCCCCCCAACAGCGGGAGCCTTACCCACAATGAGCAGTTCTTC.